This T cell receptor beta chain comes out of a study of CD8 T cells in Susac syndrome. With 4 bases clipped from V and 1 base from J, the junction kept 7 bases outside the gene matches. The CDR3 totals 16 residues. Germline lookup yields CDR1 SGHVS and CDR2 FQNEAQ. Reverse transcription of roughly 0.5 to 1 ug RNA was performed with random hexamers. Using its own MiXCR run on the immunoSEQ multiplex PCR reads, TCRdb lists one record per CDR3 protein. There are about 150,000 distinct CDR3 sequences in the sample; almost 96% occur only once, and roughly 0.08% lies in the top ten. The receptor was isolated from a human donor with Susac syndrome. The specimen sequenced was CD4+ T cells from PBMCs. This chain joins TRBV7-8 and TRBJ2-1; 7 bases fit TRBD2. For the CDR3, the DNA is TGTGCCAGCAGCTGGGGGGGAGACAGTTCCTACAATGAGCAGTTCTTC. Translation: CASSWGGDSSYNEQFF.